This entry concerns a single T cell receptor (beta chain). As yet, its antigen is unknown. The PCR was carried out with 60 Vbeta primers and 13 Jbeta primers. Profiled with immunoSEQ multiplex PCR; TCRdb holds only in-frame clones, not every one. The sample holds around 200,000 clones; 82% are singletons and the top ten take around 6%. This entry is derived from a study of cytomegalovirus exposure and HLA in healthy donors. General study points: Cytomegalovirus status was reportedly diagnosed by the classifier with high specificity and sensitivity. In a later analysis, several top co-occurrence clusters appeared linked to parvovirus B19, influenza, CMV and Epstein-Barr virus. Many donors carried some public TCRs, although rarity characterized most TCR sequences. Prediction of most subjects' HLA-A and HLA-B alleles by TCR beta sequences was reportedly accurate.

CDR1 is SNHLY, CDR2 FYNNEI, per germline. V shed 6 bases, J shed 3 bases, and the junction held 8 bases outside the gene matches. CDR3 length: 15 amino acids. The sequence came from a middle-aged man in good health and CMV-seropositive. The sample consisted of PBMCs. V and J are TRBV2 and TRBJ2-7; 10 nucleotides match TRBD2. DNA of the CDR3: TGTGCCAGCAGGGGTTCTAGCGGGAGTTACTACGAGCAGTACGTC. This encodes CASRGSSGSYYEQYV.